The source of this T cell receptor (beta chain) is a study of read filtering for tumor transcriptome and immune sequencing. Across the study: After DNase treatment, RNA was made into whole-transcriptome libraries. IR-seq gave about 3.5 to 10.27 million TCR reads per sample; RNA-seq gave about 80 to 1,300.

Study-wide results and caveats: Compared with RNA-seq, IR-seq gave much higher clonotype depth and reliability.

This clonotype has a count of ten or more. No antigen is known for it. Trimming took 7 bases from V and 4 from J, leaving 16 bases between them. This CDR3 is built from 15 residues. Per the germline V gene, CDR1 is MNHEY and CDR2 is SMNVEV (reference sequence). From 400 to 450 ng of RNA, a library with molecular barcoded alpha/delta and beta/gamma adaptors was made. TCRdb re-derived calls from the reads in MiXCR, one entry per CDR3 protein. The sample has 40,000 or so distinct CDR3 sequences, 12% to 15% seen once. Sequencing was done on a sample of a population of CD138-negative cells sorted from bone marrow. The genes are TRBV27 and TRBJ1-4, with unresolved D. The clonotype comes from a donor aged 40 or older with multiple myeloma. CDR3 sequence reads: CASKGRSRNNEKLFF. The DNA for the CDR3 is TGTGCCAGCAAGGGCCGCTCTCGGAATAATGAAAAACTGTTTTTT.